These 8 T cell receptor beta chains were all obtained from the same sample, sequenced in a study of CD4 T cells in relation to SARS-CoV-2 and coronaviruses. Using immunoSEQ multiplex PCR, the repertoire was profiled, and TCRdb retains in-frame clones only, with some absent. The sample consists of about 18,000 clones, more than 75% of them appearing once. Before the COVID-19 pandemic, during about 2011-2019, CD4+ T cells were taken from unexposed donors. The cells were cultured for about ten days before CD4+ T cells were isolated. These receptors lack a known antigen. Specimen: CD4+ T cells from PBMCs, cultured in vitro. Receptor source: a human donor in good health.

The chain couples TRBV19 to TRBJ2-7; 9 bases align to TRBD1. CDR1 is LNHDA, CDR2 SQIVND, per germline (reference sequence). The J segment lost 4 bases and the V segment lost 6 bases, leaving 7 bases of the junction unmatched. This CDR3 comprises 14 residues. CDR3 loop: CASSPGTGRYEQYF. The CDR3 nucleotides read TGTGCCAGTAGCCCCGGGACAGGGCGTTACGAGCAGTACTTC.

This rearrangement joins TRBV5-1 to TRBJ1-1; D call uncertain. The CDR3 is made up of 13 amino acids. Germline V gives CDR1 SGHRS, CDR2 YFSETQ. Trimming left V 3 bases short and J 1 base short, with 7 bases between. The CDR3 loop is CASSSTTNTEAFF. In DNA form, the CDR3 reads TGCGCCAGCAGCTCTACAACGAACACTGAAGCTTTCTTT.

The J gene is TRBJ1-6, the V gene TRBV15, with a tentative D call TRBD1 (5 bases). There are 13 residues in the CDR3. Trimming cost V 0 bases and J 12 bases, with 9 bases left between them. Germline CDR1 LNHNV, CDR2 YYDKDF (reference sequence). The CDR3 spells CATSREGLQPLHF. The DNA for the CDR3 is TGTGCCACCAGCAGAGAGGGACTCCAACCCCTCCACTTT.

V gene TRBV5-4 combines with J gene TRBJ1-1, with TRBD1 matching 7 bases. CDR3 length: 15 amino acids. Germline assignment: CDR1 SGHNT and CDR2 YYREEE (reference sequence). The trim removed 6 bases at V and 5 bases at J, leaving 13 bases unmatched. CDR3 residues: CASTLEGARVTEAFF. CDR3 DNA sequence: TGTGCCAGCACCCTGGAGGGGGCGAGGGTTACTGAAGCTTTCTTT.

The genes are TRBV30 and TRBJ1-5; TRBD1 might be the D (5 bases). From germline, CDR1 is GTSNPN and CDR2 SVGIG (reference sequence). V lost 0 bases, J lost 4 bases, and 13 bases lay in between. The CDR3 covers 15 residues. CDR3 sequence (DNA): TGTGCCTGGAGTGTGGGGGGGGTGGGAAATCAGCCCCAGCATTTT. Encoded protein: CAWSVGGVGNQPQHF.

In its sample, this clone was seen once. The chain joins TRBV5-5 to TRBJ2-1, with 12 bases identical to TRBD2. V shed 1 base and J 7 bases; nucleotides not matched to a gene: 9. Germline V gene lookup returns CDR1 SGHKS and CDR2 YYEKEE (reference sequence). This CDR3 has 17 amino acids. DNA for the CDR3: TGTGCCAGCAGCTTGTTGACTAGCGGGAGTTTACGAAATGAGCAGTTCTTC. This sequence encodes CASSLLTSGSLRNEQFF.

The chain is built from TRBV6-4 and TRBJ2-1, with 10 bases aligning to TRBD2. This CDR3 region has 15 residues. Unmatched junction bases numbered 0, after V lost 0 bases and J lost 4 bases. Per germline, CDR1 MRHNA and CDR2 SNTAGT. CDR3: CASSDSTSGYNEQFF. CDR3 bases: TGTGCCAGCAGTGACTCGACTAGCGGGTACAATGAGCAGTTCTTC.

The rearrangement uses TRBV28 and TRBJ1-4; D not certain. The V end lost 6 bases, the J end lost 6 bases, and 20 bases lay between the germline ends. The CDR3 totals 16 residues. CDR1 is MDHEN, CDR2 SYDVKM, per germline. The CDR3 loop reads CASSQSAAAAYEKLFF. The CDR3 DNA reads TGTGCCAGCAGCCAAAGCGCGGCCGCGGCGTATGAAAAACTGTTTTTT.